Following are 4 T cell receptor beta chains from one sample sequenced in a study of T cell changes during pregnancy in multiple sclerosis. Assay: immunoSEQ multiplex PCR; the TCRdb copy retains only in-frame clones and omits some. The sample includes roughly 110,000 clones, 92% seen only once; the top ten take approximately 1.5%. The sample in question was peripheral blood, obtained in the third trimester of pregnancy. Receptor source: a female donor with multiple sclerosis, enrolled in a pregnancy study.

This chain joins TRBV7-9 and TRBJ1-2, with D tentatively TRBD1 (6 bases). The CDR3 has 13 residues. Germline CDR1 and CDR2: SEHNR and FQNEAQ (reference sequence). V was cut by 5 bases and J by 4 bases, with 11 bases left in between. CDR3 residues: CASSPTDSYGYTF. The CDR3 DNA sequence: TGTGCCAGCAGCCCGACGGACAGCTATGGCTACACCTTC.

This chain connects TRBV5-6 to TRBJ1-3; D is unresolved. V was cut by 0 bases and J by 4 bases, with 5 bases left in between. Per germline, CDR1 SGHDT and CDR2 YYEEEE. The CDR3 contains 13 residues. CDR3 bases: TGTGCCAGCAGCTTGGCCCGGGGAAACACCATATATTTT. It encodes CASSLARGNTIYF.

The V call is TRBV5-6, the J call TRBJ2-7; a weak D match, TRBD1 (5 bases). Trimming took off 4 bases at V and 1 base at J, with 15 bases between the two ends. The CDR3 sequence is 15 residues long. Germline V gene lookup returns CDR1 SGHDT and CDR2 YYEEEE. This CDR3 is CASSVMSRASYEQYF. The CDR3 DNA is TGTGCCAGCAGCGTAATGAGCAGGGCGTCCTACGAGCAGTACTTC. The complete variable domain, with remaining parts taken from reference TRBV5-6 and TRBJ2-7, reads DAGVTQSPTHLIKTRGQQVTLRCSPKSGHDTVSWYQQALGQGPQFIFQYYEEEERQRGNFPDRFSGHQFPNYSSELNVNALLLGDSALYLCASSVMSRASYEQYFGPGTRLTVT.

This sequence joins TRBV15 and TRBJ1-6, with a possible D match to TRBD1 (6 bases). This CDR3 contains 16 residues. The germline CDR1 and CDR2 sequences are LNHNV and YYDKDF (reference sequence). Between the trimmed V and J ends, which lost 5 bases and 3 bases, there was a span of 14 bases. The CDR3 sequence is CATSRLGGRYNSPLHF. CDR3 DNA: TGTGCCACCAGCCGCCTCGGGGGGCGCTATAATTCACCCCTCCACTTT.